This T cell receptor beta chain was documented in a study of blood T cells in healthy people across ages. V lost 2 bases, J lost 5 bases, and 16 bases lay in between. The CDR3 consists of 15 residues. CDR1 and CDR2 from the germline V gene are SGHRS and YFSETQ. Next came a second PCR, run for about 6 to 11 cycles, which used a sample-barcoded 5' primer along with a J-beta primer mix. Each CDR3 protein gets one entry after TCRdb re-called the 5' RACE reads with MiXCR. The sample holds fewer than 800,000 distinct CDR3 sequences; 20% to 25% are singletons and the top ten take more than 7.5%. Each sample yielded at least 6 million isolated PBMCs. The extraction recovered at least 5 micrograms of total RNA per sample. The same data also contributed to another study, on T cells of mothers and their children. From that report: For each mother, over 9.5 million TCR beta CDR3 reads were obtained, and for each child, roughly 3.2 million. Whether related or unrelated, pairs show similar shaping of TCR recombination output by thymic selection.

Specimen: blood. The TCR comes from a boy aged 5-17 years in good health. The chain combines TRBV5-1 with TRBJ1-2, with a possible D match to TRBD1 (5 bases). Written as DNA, the CDR3 is TGCGCCAGCAGCTTAAGACGGACAAGGTGGTATGGCTACACCTTC. This translates into CASSLRRTRWYGYTF. Combining the CDR3 with reference TRBV5-1 and TRBJ1-2 gives the whole variable domain KAGVTQTPRYLIKTRGQQVTLSCSPISGHRSVSWYQQTPGQGLQFLFEYFSETQRNKGNFPGRFSGRQFSNSRSEMNVSTLELGDSALYLCASSLRRTRWYGYTFGSGTRLTVV.